The text below deals with one T cell receptor beta chain. This entry belongs to a study of blood T cell repertoires in COVID-19. The length of the CDR3 is 14 residues. The V gene's germline CDR1 is LNHDA and CDR2 SQIVND (reference sequence). The V end lost 0 bases, the J end lost 7 bases, and 12 bases lay between the germline ends. Data came from immunoSEQ multiplex PCR; TCRdb stores just in-frame clones and leaves some out. The sample has under 300,000 clones; 90% are singletons. This chain joins TRBV19 and TRBJ1-1; D might be TRBD1 (5 bases). Sequencing input: peripheral blood. The receptor was derived from a woman aged 55-69 years with COVID-19, enrolled during active disease. The CDR3 protein is CASSIDGRDGEAFF. In DNA form, the CDR3 reads TGTGCCAGTAGTATAGATGGGAGGGACGGTGAAGCTTTCTTT.